Shown below are 26 T cell receptor beta chains from a single sample sequenced in a study of blood T cell repertoires in COVID-19. Produced via immunoSEQ multiplex PCR; TCRdb's table is partial and in-frame only. The table includes roughly 300,000 clones, 80% to 85% detected once. Sequencing input: peripheral blood. These receptors originate from a woman aged 55-75 years with active or convalescent COVID-19.

The chain combines TRBV30 with TRBJ1-1; D possibly corresponds to TRBD1 (5 bases). Germline V gene lookup returns CDR1 GTSNPN and CDR2 SVGIG (reference sequence). The CDR3 sequence is 14 residues long. The V and J ends lost 2 bases and 2 bases respectively, with 12 bases between them. The CDR3 loop reads CAWSSGVRNTEAFF. DNA of the CDR3: TGTGCCTGGAGTTCGGGGGTACGAAACACTGAAGCTTTCTTT.

The chain couples TRBV7-2 to TRBJ1-1; TRBD1 matches 9 bases. Germline loops: CDR1 SGHTA, CDR2 FQGNSA. The CDR3 is made up of 13 amino acids. V shed 5 bases, J shed 6 bases, and the junction held 4 bases outside the gene matches. In DNA, the CDR3 is TGTGCCAGCAGCCCCGGGACAGGGCCTGAAGCTTTCTTT. This codes for CASSPGTGPEAFF.

The chain recombines TRBV18 with TRBJ1-2, with a possible D match to TRBD1 (6 bases). In germline, CDR1 is KGHSH, CDR2 LQKENI. V was shortened by 4 bases and J by 8 bases, with 17 bases between the two germline ends. This CDR3 comprises 14 residues. CDR3 DNA sequence: TGTGCCAGCTCACGCCGTGCAGGGGCGCCGGGCTACACCTTC. Translated: CASSRRAGAPGYTF.

J is TRBJ1-5 and V is TRBV27; perhaps TRBD1 as D (5 bases). Germline V CDR1 and CDR2: MNHEY, SMNVEV (reference sequence). The germline V and J ends were trimmed by 2 bases and 5 bases, with 13 bases remaining between them. There are 15 residues in the CDR3. The CDR3: CASSLGGGGDQPQHF. In nucleotides, the CDR3 is TGTGCCAGCAGTTTAGGAGGTGGAGGGGATCAGCCCCAGCATTTT.

The V call is TRBV4-1, the J call TRBJ1-1; the D gene is possibly TRBD1 (5 bases). The CDR3 has 14 residues. Trimming stripped 1 base from V and 11 bases from J, with 17 bases between. CDR1 MGHRA and CDR2 YSYEKL come from the germline V gene. The CDR3 loop reads CASSQAGKRLGAFF. CDR3 DNA: TGCGCCAGCAGCCAAGCAGGGAAGCGCTTAGGGGCTTTCTTT.

CDR3 region: CASRVSGGQETQYF. The CDR3 DNA reads as TGTGCCAGCAGAGTTAGCGGGGGACAAGAGACCCAGTACTTC. The rearrangement links TRBV6-5 to TRBJ2-5, with 9 bases that match TRBD2. Germline V gene sequence: CDR1 MNHEY, CDR2 SVGAGI. Trimming took 6 bases from V and 2 from J; bases not matched to a gene: 4. The CDR3 totals 14 residues.

The gene calls are TRBV6-2 or TRBV6-3 and TRBJ2-7; 9 bases align to TRBD1. V was clipped by 2 bases and J by 0 bases; unmatched bases: 8. Germline assignment: CDR1 MNHEY and CDR2 SVGEGT. CDR3 size: 17 residues. CDR3 protein: CASSYPRTGAYSYEQYF. DNA for the CDR3: TGTGCCAGCAGTTACCCCCGGACAGGGGCCTACTCCTACGAGCAGTACTTC.

This clone was recorded many times. The chain has TRBV9 and TRBJ2-3; 7 nucleotides agree with TRBD2. The germline gives CDR1 SGDLS, CDR2 YYNGEE. J lost 0 bases, V lost 0 bases, and 4 bases had no gene match. The CDR3 is 16 amino acids. The CDR3 sequence: CASSVGWGGSTDTQYF. In DNA form, the CDR3 reads TGTGCCAGCAGCGTAGGGTGGGGGGGTAGCACAGATACGCAGTATTTT.

The chain uses TRBV4-3 and TRBJ2-5, with D tentatively TRBD1 (6 bases). The CDR3 runs 15 residues. Trimming pared 3 bases from V and 0 bases from J, leaving 11 bases between. Germline V gene sequence: CDR1 LGHNA, CDR2 YSLEER. In nucleotides, the CDR3 is TGCGCCAGCAGCCAGGCACAGGGTCACCAAGAGACCCAGTACTTC. Translated, it gives CASSQAQGHQETQYF.

CDR3 loop: CASSLGGNTLNTEAFF. CDR3 bases: TGTGCCAGCAGCTTAGGAGGGAATACTTTAAACACTGAAGCTTTCTTT. The chain employs TRBV7-9 and TRBJ1-1; no definite D call. This CDR3 has 16 amino acids. Germline lookup yields CDR1 SEHNR and CDR2 FQNEAQ (reference sequence). Trimming took off 1 base at V and 2 bases at J, with 14 bases between the two ends.

The V gene is TRBV10-1, the J gene TRBJ2-5, with D maybe TRBD2 (6 bases). From germline, CDR1 is WNHNN and CDR2 SYGVQD (reference sequence). Trimming left V 1 base short and J 5 bases short, with 8 bases between. The CDR3 is 13 residues long. The CDR3 bases are TGCGCCAGCAGTGAGTACGCGGGGGAGACCCAGTACTTC. Its translation: CASSEYAGETQYF.

The V and J genes are TRBV5-6 and TRBJ2-3; the D gene is possibly TRBD2 (7 bases). Germline assignment: CDR1 SGHDT and CDR2 YYEEEE. V lost 0 bases to trimming and J lost 0 bases, with 11 bases between them. CDR3 length: 16 amino acids. CDR3 amino acids: CASSLGGGASTDTQYF. CDR3 bases: TGTGCCAGCAGCTTGGGGGGGGGCGCCAGCACAGATACGCAGTATTTT.

The chain uses TRBV3-1 (or the pseudogene TRBV3-2) and TRBJ1-1; D is perhaps TRBD1 (5 bases). Germline V gene sequence: CDR1 LGHDT, CDR2 YNNKEL (reference sequence). V lost 1 base to trimming and J lost 5 bases, with 8 bases between them. This CDR3 is 13 amino acids long. CDR3 nucleotides: TGTGCCAGCAGCCAAGCTCCAGGGACTGAAGCTTTCTTT. Translating it yields CASSQAPGTEAFF.

To note about this clone: An end of the junction does not agree with germline; a read error may underlie this. The rearrangement uses TRBV28 and TRBJ1-2; D remains ambiguous. Germline values: CDR1 MDHEN, CDR2 SYDVKM. This CDR3 is built from 15 residues. The CDR3 protein is CASRLSYTLNYGYTF. In DNA, the CDR3 is TGTGCCAGCAGATTATCCTATACCCTTAACTATGGCTACACCTTC.

This chain connects TRBV19 to TRBJ1-2; 12 positions agree with TRBD1. Looked up from germline, CDR1 is LNHDA and CDR2 is SQIVND (reference sequence). J lost 4 bases, V lost 6 bases, and 3 bases had no gene match. The CDR3 length is 14 residues. CDR3 sequence: CASSAGQGAYGYTF. CDR3 DNA: TGTGCCAGTAGCGCGGGACAGGGGGCCTATGGCTACACCTTC. Variable domain in full (rest from reference TRBV19 and TRBJ1-2): DGGITQSPKYLFRKEGQNVTLSCEQNLNHDAMYWYRQDPGQGLRLIYYSQIVNDFQKGDIAEGYSVSREKKESFPLTVTSAQKNPTAFYLCASSAGQGAYGYTFGSGTRLTVV.

The V gene is TRBV10-1, the J gene TRBJ1-6, with no clear D. This CDR3 is built from 16 residues. CDR1 WNHNN and CDR2 SYGVQD come from the germline V gene (reference sequence). V lost 3 bases and J 0 bases, leaving 9 bases between the germline ends. The CDR3 loop reads CASSDYGNSYNSPLHF. The CDR3 DNA reads as TGCGCCAGCAGTGATTACGGGAACTCCTATAATTCACCCCTCCACTTT.

The chain recombines TRBV9 with TRBJ2-3; the D gene is possibly TRBD2 (7 bases). The germline V gene encodes CDR1 SGDLS and CDR2 YYNGEE. The CDR3 has 15 residues. The V and J ends lost 4 bases and 4 bases respectively, with 16 bases between them. DNA of the CDR3: TGTGCCAGCAGCCCCCCGGGGGGCATGGCAGATACGCAGTATTTT. Translating it yields CASSPPGGMADTQYF.

The chain has TRBV10-3 and TRBJ1-4; 10 nucleotides align to TRBD1. The ends lost 6 bases at V and 6 bases at J; junction bases unmatched: 10. The CDR3 length is 16 residues. The germline gives CDR1 ENHRY, CDR2 SYGVKD. CDR3 in amino acids: CAISLDRGQDHEKLFF. The CDR3 region has the DNA TGTGCCATCAGCCTAGACAGGGGGCAGGATCATGAAAAACTGTTTTTT.

This rearrangement joins TRBV9 to TRBJ1-2, with 9 positions matching TRBD1. Germline V gives CDR1 SGDLS, CDR2 YYNGEE. V dropped 3 bases and J dropped 9; count of bases not matched to a gene: 9. The CDR3 extends over 14 amino acids. The CDR3 sequence: CASSGTGGALSYTF. CDR3 in DNA: TGTGCCAGCAGCGGAACAGGGGGCGCTTTGAGCTACACCTTC. The variable domain in full, with the rest retrieved from reference TRBV9 and TRBJ1-2, is DSGVTQTPKHLITATGQRVTLRCSPRSGDLSVYWYQQSLDQGLQFLIQYYNGEERAKGNILERFSAQQFPDLHSELNLSSLELGDSALYFCASSGTGGALSYTFGSGTRLTVV.

The V gene is TRBV4-3, the J gene TRBJ2-5; a weak D match, TRBD2 (5 bases). Germline V gene data show CDR1 as LGHNA and CDR2 as YSLEER. The V gene lost 1 base and the J gene lost 5 bases, with 20 bases spanning the gap. The CDR3 totals 17 residues. The CDR3 reads CASSQGPGEQKEETQYF. Written as DNA, the CDR3 is TGCGCCAGCAGCCAAGGCCCTGGGGAGCAGAAGGAGGAGACCCAGTACTTC.

The rearrangement joins TRBV10-1 to TRBJ1-2; 7 bases fit TRBD1. CDR3 length: 13 amino acids. Germline V CDR1 and CDR2: WNHNN, SYGVQD (reference sequence). With V trimmed by 11 bases and J by 1 base, 7 bases remained unmatched. Here the CDR3 DNA reads TGCGCCGACAGGGACACCATTAACTATGGCTACACCTTC. Amino acid sequence: CADRDTINYGYTF.

The CDR3 DNA is TGTGCTAGTGGTTCAGGGACAGGGACGATAGAGACCCAGTACTTC. Translation: CASGSGTGTIETQYF. The chain joins TRBV12-5 to TRBJ2-5; TRBD1 matches 9 bases. The CDR3 runs to 15 residues. Germline lookup yields CDR1 LGHNT and CDR2 FRNRAP. V lost 4 bases, J lost 4 bases, and 7 bases stayed unmatched.

The chain combines TRBV29-1 with TRBJ1-1, with 9 bases fitting TRBD1. Germline CDR1 is SQVTM and CDR2 is ANQGSEA. CDR3 length: 14 amino acids. V trimming: 5 bases; J trimming: 7 bases; junction bases outside the gene matches: 11. CDR3 nucleotide sequence: TGCAGCGTTCTCCAGACAGGGGGATTTGATGAAGCTTTCTTT. It codes for CSVLQTGGFDEAFF.

V usage is TRBV6-5 and J usage is TRBJ2-1; D is possibly TRBD2 (6 bases). This CDR3 is 12 amino acids long. Trimming removed 8 bases at V and 12 bases at J, with 17 bases between. CDR1 is MNHEY and CDR2 is SVGAGI in the germline V gene. The CDR3 loop reads CASAGLRDWQFF. CDR3 sequence (DNA): TGTGCCAGCGCCGGGCTTCGGGACTGGCAGTTCTTC.

The V and J genes are TRBV5-1 and TRBJ2-7, with D tentatively TRBD1 (6 bases). V lost 0 bases and J lost 3, with 16 bases in between. Germline CDR1 reads SGHRS; CDR2 reads YFSETQ. The CDR3 is 16 amino acids. The CDR3 spells CASSLAGTSGFYEQYF. The CDR3 bases are TGCGCCAGCAGCTTGGCCGGGACATCGGGTTTCTACGAGCAGTACTTC.

V is TRBV3-1 (or the pseudogene TRBV3-2) and J is TRBJ2-2; TRBD2 agrees at 9 bases. Per the germline V gene, CDR1 is LGHDT and CDR2 is YNNKEL (reference sequence). J lost 5 bases, V lost 1 base, and 2 bases had no gene match. The CDR3 extends over 15 amino acids. The CDR3 region is CASSQGSGGTGELFF. CDR3 nucleotide sequence: TGTGCCAGCAGCCAAGGAAGCGGGGGGACCGGGGAGCTGTTTTTT.